Here is one TCR beta chain with its context. In the study's own analysis: Amplified reference gene primers provided the basis for estimating nucleated cell counts. Assay used: immunoSEQ multiplex PCR; TCRdb lists only in-frame clones, some missing. The DNA gave D and trimming, while V, J and clone size come from that table. Seen here are approximately 69,000 clones, around three quarters observed once, and the top ten hold about 15%. V lost 8 bases, J lost 7 bases, and 18 bases lay in between. The CDR3 runs to 13 residues. From germline, CDR1 is GTSNPN and CDR2 SVGIG (reference sequence). The data were obtained in a study of blood T cell repertoires in COVID-19. Study as a whole: Spain, Italy and the United States supplied samples that represented acute and convalescent COVID-19. In each case, the material was cDNA or gDNA derived from T cells, B-cell-depleted T cells, or PBMCs.

The TCR originated in a man in his fifties or sixties with acute or convalescent COVID-19. The chain couples TRBV30 to TRBJ1-3, with D possibly TRBD1 on 5 matching bases. Sequenced sample: peripheral blood. CDR3 region: CAGRRDFLNTIYF. In DNA, the CDR3 is TGTGCCGGACGAAGGGACTTTCTCAACACCATATATTTT.